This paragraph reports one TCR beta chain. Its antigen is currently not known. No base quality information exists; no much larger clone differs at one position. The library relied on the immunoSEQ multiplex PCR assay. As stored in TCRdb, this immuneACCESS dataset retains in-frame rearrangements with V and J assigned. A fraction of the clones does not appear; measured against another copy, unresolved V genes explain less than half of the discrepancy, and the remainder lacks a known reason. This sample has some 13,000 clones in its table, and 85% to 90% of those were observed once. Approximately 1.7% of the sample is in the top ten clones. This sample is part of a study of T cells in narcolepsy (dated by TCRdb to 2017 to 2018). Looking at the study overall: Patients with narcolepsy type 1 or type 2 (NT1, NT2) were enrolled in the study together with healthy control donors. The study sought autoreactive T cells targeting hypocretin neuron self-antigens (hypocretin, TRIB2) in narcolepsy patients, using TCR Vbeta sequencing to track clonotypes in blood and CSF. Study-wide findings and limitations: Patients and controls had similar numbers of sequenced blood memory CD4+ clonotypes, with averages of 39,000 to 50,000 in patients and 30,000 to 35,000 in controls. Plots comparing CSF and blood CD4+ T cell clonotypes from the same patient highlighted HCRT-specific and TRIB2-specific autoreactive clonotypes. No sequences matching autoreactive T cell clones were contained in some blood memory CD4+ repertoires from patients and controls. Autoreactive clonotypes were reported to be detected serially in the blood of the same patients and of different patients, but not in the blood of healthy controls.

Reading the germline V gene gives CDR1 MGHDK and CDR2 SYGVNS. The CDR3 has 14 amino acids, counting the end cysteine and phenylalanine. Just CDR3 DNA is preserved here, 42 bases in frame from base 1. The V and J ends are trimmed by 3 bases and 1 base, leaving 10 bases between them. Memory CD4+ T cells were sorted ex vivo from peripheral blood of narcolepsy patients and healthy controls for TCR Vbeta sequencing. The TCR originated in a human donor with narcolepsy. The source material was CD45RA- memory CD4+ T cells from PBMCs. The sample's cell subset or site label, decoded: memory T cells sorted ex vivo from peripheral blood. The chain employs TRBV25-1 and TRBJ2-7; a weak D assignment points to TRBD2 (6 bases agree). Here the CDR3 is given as CASSDGRGSYEQYF. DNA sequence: TGTGCCAGCAGTGATGGGCGGGGTTCCTACGAGCAGTACTTC.